The sequence of this T cell receptor beta chain was determined in a study of T-cell reconstitution after alpha-beta-depleted transplantation in children (dated by TCRdb to between 2015 and 2016). With respect to the entire study: Using TCR repertoire profiling, the study followed T-cell immune reconstitution in a quantitative way in children after TCRalphabeta/CD19-depleted allogeneic hematopoietic cell transplantation.

The germline V gene gives CDR1 as SGHDN and CDR2 as FVKESK. The CDR3 sequence holds 15 residues, the cysteine and phenylalanine included. Just the 45-base CDR3 DNA is kept, in frame starting at base 1. The junction shows trimming of 0 bases on V and 2 bases on J, plus 10 bases between the germline ends. This clonotype was seen ten or more times. What this receptor recognizes is not known. Per-nucleotide qualities are absent, and no much larger clonotype sits a single base away. The library was produced with PCR. Instrument used: Illumina HiSeq 2500. Molecular barcoding was employed in the preparation of TCR libraries, with unique molecular identifiers being used to normalize TCRbeta repertoire quantification. TCRdb reprocessing: public reads trimmed at Q25 with fastp, clones called with MiXCR, in-frame beta chains kept. Rows are unified per CDR3 protein, each entry keeping the most common DNA and genes. This sample lists 380,000 or so distinct CDR3 sequences; about an eighth were detected once. 3.5% to 4.5% of the sample is taken by the ten largest.

The TCR was taken from a human donor who donated a stem cell graft to a child with Fanconi anemia. The specimen was PBMCs, collected from the stem cell graft. The chain links TRBV14 with TRBJ1-1; the D gene lacks a confident call. The CDR3 sequence is CASSQEFVRNTEAFF. The bases read TGTGCCAGCAGCCAAGAATTTGTTCGAAACACTGAAGCTTTCTTT.